These 16 T cell receptor beta chains originate from one sample sequenced in a study of OX40 agonist ivuxolimab in advanced cancers. Generated by immunoSEQ multiplex PCR, the TCRdb table keeps only in-frame clones and is missing some. The sample carries about 58,000 clones, roughly 87% recorded once. Sequencing was performed on CD4+ or CD8+ T cells sorted from blood, taken in a trial of the OX40 agonist ivuxolimab. These receptors were taken from an adult with an advanced solid tumor such as melanoma, head and neck, liver or kidney cancer.

The chain couples TRBV14 to TRBJ2-4; 8 bases line up with TRBD2. V was pared by 4 bases and J by 0 bases, with 8 bases of the junction left unmatched. In germline, CDR1 is SGHDN, CDR2 FVKESK. The CDR3 has 17 residues. The CDR3 spells CASSPGTRSGAKNIQYF. The CDR3 DNA reads as TGTGCCAGCAGCCCCGGGACTAGGAGTGGAGCCAAAAACATTCAGTACTTC.

This chain connects TRBV5-4 to TRBJ2-1; TRBD2 matches at 10 bases. J was trimmed by 4 bases and V by 3 bases; bases with no gene match: 10. The CDR3 contains 17 residues. Germline CDR1 is SGHNT and CDR2 is YYREEE (reference sequence). The CDR3 coding sequence is TGTGCCAGCAGCTCCGGGACTAGCGCCGCCGTTTACAATGAGCAGTTCTTC. This sequence encodes CASSSGTSAAVYNEQFF.

The V call is TRBV7-9, the J call TRBJ2-5; D might be TRBD1 or TRBD2, each matching 5 bases. This CDR3 spans 14 amino acids. With 3 bases removed from V and 0 bases from J, the gap between germline ends came to 8 bases. Germline-derived CDR1 and CDR2 are SEHNR and FQNEAQ (reference sequence). CDR3 nucleotides: TGTGCCAGCAGCTTCGAGGGGTACCAAGAGACCCAGTACTTC. Its translation is CASSFEGYQETQYF. The variable domain in full, with the rest retrieved from reference TRBV7-9 and TRBJ2-5, is DTGVSQNPRHKITKRGQNVTFRCDPISEHNRLYWYRQTLGQGPEFLTYFQNEAQLEKSRLLSDRFSAERPKGSFSTLEIQRTEQGDSAMYLCASSFEGYQETQYFGPGTRLLVL.

V gene TRBV6-1 combines with J gene TRBJ1-2, with D possibly TRBD1 on 5 matching bases. V gave up 1 base and J gave up 3 bases, with 15 bases separating them. The germline V gene has CDR1 MNHNS and CDR2 SASEGT. The CDR3 spans 16 residues. The CDR3 DNA reads as TGTGCCAGCAGTGAAGTAGTGTCGGGGGTGTACTATGGCTACACCTTC. Its translation is CASSEVVSGVYYGYTF.

Worth noting for this clone: One end of the junction fails to match germline, which may point to a read error. The V call is TRBV4-1, the J call TRBJ2-3; D remains ambiguous. The CDR3 runs 12 residues. Germline V gene data show CDR1 as MGHRA and CDR2 as YSYEKL. DNA of the CDR3: TGCGCCAGCAGCCAAGAAGTAACCACCCCATCTTTT. Protein product: CASSQEVTTPSF.

This sequence joins TRBV7-3 and TRBJ1-1; D remains unclear. The V gene lost 5 bases and the J gene lost 1 base, with 5 bases spanning the gap. Germline CDR1 reads SGHTA; CDR2 reads FQGTGA. The CDR3 is 12 amino acids. As DNA, the CDR3 is TGTGCCAGCAGCCGGGGGAACACTGAAGCTTTCTTT. It encodes CASSRGNTEAFF.

The chain carries TRBV5-4 and TRBJ1-1, with D unresolved. V was clipped by 4 bases and J by 2 bases, with 9 bases between them. Germline assignment: CDR1 SGHNT and CDR2 YYREEE (reference sequence). CDR3 length: 13 amino acids. CDR3: CASSARGNTEAFF. The CDR3 nucleotides read TGTGCCAGCAGCGCACGGGGAAACACTGAAGCTTTCTTT.

The chain carries TRBV10-3 and TRBJ2-1, with 8 positions matching TRBD2. This CDR3 has 15 residues. V shed 10 bases and J 0 bases; nucleotides not matched to a gene: 8. Germline V lookup: CDR1 ENHRY, CDR2 SYGVKD. Here the CDR3 DNA reads TGTGCCACATCCACCGGGACTAGCTCCTACAATGAGCAGTTCTTC. This encodes CATSTGTSSYNEQFF.

This chain connects TRBV2 to TRBJ2-7; 9 bases are a match to TRBD1. Germline values: CDR1 SNHLY, CDR2 FYNNEI. J lost 6 bases, V lost 5 bases, and 8 bases had no gene match. The CDR3 contains 14 residues. The CDR3 DNA reads TGTGCCAGCAGTTTTTGGACAGGGGCGGCCGAGCAGTACTTC. This translates into CASSFWTGAAEQYF.

The gene calls are TRBV7-9 and TRBJ2-7; D unresolved. The CDR3 is 14 amino acids. V lost 6 bases to trimming and J lost 6 bases, with 18 bases between them. CDR1 and CDR2 from the germline V gene are SEHNR and FQNEAQ (reference sequence). Here the CDR3 reads CASRIPGPSLEQYV. CDR3 sequence (DNA): TGTGCCAGCAGAATCCCGGGCCCCTCCCTCGAGCAGTACGTC.

V usage is TRBV5-8 and J usage is TRBJ2-4; perhaps D is TRBD1 or TRBD2 (6 bases each). In germline, CDR1 is SGHTS, CDR2 YDEGEE. The length of the CDR3 is 17 residues. The V end was cut by 5 bases, the J end by 1 base, with 19 bases between. The CDR3 nucleotides are TGTGCCAGCAGAATGACAGGTTCGGGGGCCGCCAAAAACATTCAGTACTTC. Residues: CASRMTGSGAAKNIQYF.

The J gene is TRBJ2-2, the V gene TRBV9, with no clear D. Germline CDR1 SGDLS, CDR2 YYNGEE. The V end was cut by 3 bases, the J end by 3 bases, with 6 bases between. This CDR3 has 13 residues. DNA for the CDR3: TGTGCCAGCAGCGCTTGGGACACCGGGGAGCTGTTTTTT. Amino acids: CASSAWDTGELFF.

This clone was seen a single time. J is TRBJ2-1 and V is TRBV7-9; TRBD1 aligns across 9 bases. The ends lost 6 bases at V and 4 bases at J; junction bases unmatched: 13. The CDR3 is 17 residues long. In germline, CDR1 is SEHNR, CDR2 FQNEAQ (reference sequence). The chain's CDR3 is CASSSGQGTQYYNEQFF. For the CDR3, the DNA is TGTGCCAGCAGTTCCGGACAGGGGACTCAATATTACAATGAGCAGTTCTTC.

The V call is TRBV7-9, the J call TRBJ1-1; no clear D. V lost 1 base and J 4 bases, leaving 16 bases between the germline ends. CDR3 length: 16 residues. Germline values: CDR1 SEHNR, CDR2 FQNEAQ (reference sequence). The CDR3 DNA reads TGTGCCAGCAGCTTAGGCACACCCGATAGAGGCACTGAAGCTTTCTTT. This gives the protein CASSLGTPDRGTEAFF.

This clone appeared a single time. V usage is TRBV6-1 and J usage is TRBJ1-5; D is unresolved. The germline V gene has CDR1 MNHNS and CDR2 SASEGT. Trimming cost V 1 base and J 6 bases, with 7 bases left between them. There are 13 residues in the CDR3. CDR3 sequence (DNA): TGTGCCAGCAGTGAAGATGGGATTCAGCCCCAGCATTTT. Its protein is CASSEDGIQPQHF.

The rearrangement joins TRBV4-2 to TRBJ1-1, with D maybe TRBD1 (5 bases). Trimming shortened V by 0 bases and J by 4 bases, and 18 bases separated the two germline ends. Germline-derived CDR1 and CDR2 are LGHNA and YNFKEQ. The CDR3 has 17 residues. The CDR3 bases are TGTGCCAGCAGCCAAGAAAGGGGCGGGCGGGGTGGCACTGAAGCTTTCTTT. Translation: CASSQERGGRGGTEAFF.